A selection of T cell receptor beta chains follows, all from one sample in a study of Ad26.COV2.S vaccination and SARS-CoV-2 variants. Libraries were prepared by immunoSEQ multiplex PCR; TCRdb keeps only in-frame clonotypes and omits some of them. The sample has fewer than 300,000 clones; approximately 87% are singletons. This specimen consisted of peripheral blood, obtained in a trial of Ad26.COV2.S vaccine versus placebo. The receptors stem from a person between 18 and 60 years old who received the Ad26.COV2.S COVID-19 vaccine or a placebo. Each CDR3 is given with its conserved first and last residue. Each record gives: V gene, clone size, D gene, J gene, CDR3 protein, CDR3 DNA. D genes are given only for firm matches. Clone size appears in some rows only: once, few, many, or a class for an expanded clone.

TRBV19	.	.	TRBJ2-2	CASSVLGGAGAGELFF	TGTGCCAGTAGCGTTCTTGGGGGCGCTGGGGCCGGGGAGCTGTTTTTT
TRBV30	.	TRBD1	TRBJ1-5	CAWSGTGGQPQHF	TGTGCCTGGAGTGGGACAGGGGGCCAGCCCCAGCATTTT
TRBV6-6	.	TRBD1	TRBJ2-6	CASSRSGDRGANVLTF	TGTGCCAGCAGTCGATCAGGGGACAGGGGGGCCAACGTCCTGACTTTC
TRBV6-5	.	.	TRBJ1-1	CASTRSGTAFTEAFF	TGTGCCAGCACAAGAAGCGGGACGGCTTTTACTGAAGCTTTCTTT
TRBV10-3	once	.	TRBJ2-7	CAIRTAGWEQYF	TGTGCCATCAGGACGGCTGGTTGGGAGCAGTACTTC
TRBV12-3/TRBV12-4	.	.	TRBJ2-1	CASSFSDYNEQFF	TGTGCCAGCAGCTTTAGCGACTACAATGAGCAGTTCTTC
TRBV5-1	.	TRBD1	TRBJ1-2	CASSSTPGQVLIANYGYTF	TGCGCCAGCAGCTCCACCCCCGGACAGGTCCTAATCGCTAACTATGGCTACACCTTC
TRBV3-1/TRBV3-2	.	TRBD2	TRBJ2-3	CASSQGLAASTDTQYF	TGTGCCAGCAGCCAAGGACTAGCGGCTAGCACAGATACGCAGTATTTT
TRBV19	.	TRBD1	TRBJ2-3	CASTIGTGITDTQYF	TGTGCCAGTACCATCGGGACAGGAATCACAGATACGCAGTATTTT
TRBV6-5	.	.	TRBJ1-6	CASSYSMTMNSPLHF	TGTGCCAGCAGTTACTCGATGACGATGAATTCACCCCTCCACTTT
TRBV18	once	.	TRBJ2-3	CASSPRDGMGTDTQYF	TGTGCCAGCTCACCTCGGGATGGGATGGGCACAGATACGCAGTATTTT
TRBV10-2	.	TRBD1	TRBJ1-2	CASSDSRQGHNTF	TGCGCCAGCAGTGACTCAAGACAGGGTCATAACACCTTC
TRBV6-6	.	TRBD1	TRBJ2-7	CASRSGTGAYEQYF	TGTGCCAGCAGGTCCGGGACAGGGGCCTACGAGCAGTACTTC
TRBV6-5	.	.	TRBJ2-6	CASTRGGANVLTF	TGTGCCAGCACGCGGGGTGGGGCCAACGTCCTGACTTTC
TRBV2	.	.	TRBJ1-5	CASRRGGINQPQHF	TGTGCCAGCAGGCGGGGGGGGATCAATCAGCCCCAGCATTTT
TRBV5-1	.	.	TRBJ1-1	CASSLGGDTNTEAFF	TGCGCCAGCAGCTTGGGCGGGGATACGAACACTGAAGCTTTCTTT
TRBV7-3	.	TRBD2	TRBJ2-3	CASSSSGGAVNTQYF	TGTGCCAGCAGCTCTAGCGGGGGGGCGGTAAATACGCAGTATTTT
TRBV5-8	.	.	TRBJ1-5	CASSLGQVKFQPQHF	TGTGCCAGCAGCTTGGGACAGGTTAAGTTTCAGCCCCAGCATTTT
TRBV28	.	.	TRBJ2-7	CASSLTSRQSSYEQYF	TGTGCCAGCAGTTTAACTTCCAGGCAGAGCTCCTACGAGCAGTACTTC
TRBV27	.	.	TRBJ1-2	CASSLIFVPTGKDGYTF	TGTGCCAGCAGTTTAATTTTTGTCCCCACAGGGAAGGATGGCTACACCTTC
TRBV7-9	.	TRBD2	TRBJ2-3	CASSLAPSGGADTQYF	TGTGCCAGCAGCTTAGCGCCTAGCGGGGGTGCAGATACGCAGTATTTT
TRBV7-2	.	.	TRBJ2-3	CASSLRMLADTQYF	TGTGCCAGCAGCTTACGGATGTTGGCAGATACGCAGTATTTT
TRBV5-6	.	.	TRBJ2-2	CASSSVLVGGSSYTGELFF	TGTGCCAGCAGCTCGGTACTTGTGGGGGGCTCCTCATACACCGGGGAGCTGTTTTTT
TRBV5-1	.	TRBD2	TRBJ2-3	CASSHPSGRNTQYF	TGCGCCAGCAGCCATCCGAGCGGGAGAAATACGCAGTATTTT
TRBV4-1	.	.	TRBJ2-3	CASSQSLDTQYF	TGCGCCAGCAGCCAGTCCCTGGATACGCAGTATTTT
TRBV16	.	TRBD1	TRBJ1-2	CASSPGQYNYGYTF	TGTGCCAGCAGTCCGGGACAGTATAACTATGGCTACACCTTC
TRBV5-1	.	.	TRBJ1-1	CASSLDAGWNTEAFF	TGCGCCAGCAGCTTGGACGCGGGCTGGAACACTGAAGCTTTCTTT